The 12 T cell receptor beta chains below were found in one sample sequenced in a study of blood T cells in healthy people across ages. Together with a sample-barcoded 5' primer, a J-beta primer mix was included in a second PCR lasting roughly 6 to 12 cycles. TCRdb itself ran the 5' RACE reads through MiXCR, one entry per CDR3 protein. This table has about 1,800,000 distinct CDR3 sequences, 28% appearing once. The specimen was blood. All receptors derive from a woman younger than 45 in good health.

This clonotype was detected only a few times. The CDR3, as DNA: TGTGCCAGCAGGGTCGGGACAGGGGGTCAGCCCCAGCATTTT. Translation: CASRVGTGGQPQHF. The chain employs TRBV2 and TRBJ1-5, with TRBD1 identical over 11 bases. The CDR3 sequence is 14 residues long. Germline V lookup: CDR1 SNHLY, CDR2 FYNNEI. The J segment lost 6 bases and the V segment lost 6 bases, leaving 4 bases of the junction unmatched.

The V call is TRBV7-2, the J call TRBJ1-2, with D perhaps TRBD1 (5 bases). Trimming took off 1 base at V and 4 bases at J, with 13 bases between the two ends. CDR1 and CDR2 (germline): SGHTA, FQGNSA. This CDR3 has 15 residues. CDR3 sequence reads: CTSSLGGGQGYGYTF. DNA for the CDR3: TGTACCAGCAGCTTAGGGGGCGGGCAGGGCTATGGCTACACCTTC.

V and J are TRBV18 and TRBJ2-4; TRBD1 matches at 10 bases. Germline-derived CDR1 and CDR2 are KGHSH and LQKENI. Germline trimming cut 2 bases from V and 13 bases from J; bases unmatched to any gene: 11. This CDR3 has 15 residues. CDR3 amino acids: CASSPAGQGFGGQYF. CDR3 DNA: TGTGCCAGCTCACCAGCGGGACAGGGGTTTGGCGGGCAGTACTTC.

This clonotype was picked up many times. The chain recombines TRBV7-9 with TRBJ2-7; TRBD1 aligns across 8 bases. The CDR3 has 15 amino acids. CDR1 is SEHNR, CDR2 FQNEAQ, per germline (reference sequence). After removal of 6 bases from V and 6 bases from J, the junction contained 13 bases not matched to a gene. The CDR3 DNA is TGTGCCAGCAGGGGTTCCAGGGGGCTAGGATTCGAGCAGTACTTC. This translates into CASRGSRGLGFEQYF. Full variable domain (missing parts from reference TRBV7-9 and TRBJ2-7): DTGVSQNPRHKITKRGQNVTFRCDPISEHNRLYWYRQTLGQGPEFLTYFQNEAQLEKSRLLSDRFSAERPKGSFSTLEIQRTEQGDSAMYLCASRGSRGLGFEQYFGPGTRLTVT.

In nucleotides, the CDR3 is TGCGCCAGCAGCCAAGCCCGGGGGGGCCGGAACACCGGGGAGCTGTTTTTT. Protein sequence: CASSQARGGRNTGELFF. This chain links TRBV4-1 with TRBJ2-2, with 8 bases aligning to TRBD2. After removal of 1 base from V and 1 base from J, the junction contained 5 bases not matched to a gene. The CDR3 consists of 17 residues. Per the germline V gene, CDR1 is MGHRA and CDR2 is YSYEKL.

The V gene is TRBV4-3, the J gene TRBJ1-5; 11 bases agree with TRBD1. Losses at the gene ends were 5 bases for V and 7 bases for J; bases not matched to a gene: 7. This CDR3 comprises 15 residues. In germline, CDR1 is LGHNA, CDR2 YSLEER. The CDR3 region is CASSAGQGAGQPQHF. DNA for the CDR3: TGCGCCAGCAGCGCAGGACAGGGGGCCGGACAGCCCCAGCATTTT.

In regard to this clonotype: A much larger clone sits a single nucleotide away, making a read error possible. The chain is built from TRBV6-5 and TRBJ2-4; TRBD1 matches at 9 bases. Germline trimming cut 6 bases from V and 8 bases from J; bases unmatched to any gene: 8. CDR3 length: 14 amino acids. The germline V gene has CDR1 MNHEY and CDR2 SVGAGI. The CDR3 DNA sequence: TGTGCCAGCAGGCCTGGGACAGGGAAATACATTCAGTACTTC. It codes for CASRPGTGKYIQYF.

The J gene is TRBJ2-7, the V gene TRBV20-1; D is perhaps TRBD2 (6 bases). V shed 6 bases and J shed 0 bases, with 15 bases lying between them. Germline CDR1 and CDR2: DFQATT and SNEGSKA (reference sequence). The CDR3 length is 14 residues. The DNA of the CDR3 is TGCAGTGCGTCGGGACTTCCAAGCTCCTACGAGCAGTACTTC. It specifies CSASGLPSSYEQYF.

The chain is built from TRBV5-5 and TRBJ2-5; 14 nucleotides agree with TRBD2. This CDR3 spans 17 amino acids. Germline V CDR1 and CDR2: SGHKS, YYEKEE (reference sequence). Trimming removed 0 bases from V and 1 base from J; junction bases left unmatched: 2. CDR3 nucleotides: TGTGCCAGCAGCTTGGGTGGGACTAGCGGGGGCCAAGAGACCCAGTACTTC. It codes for CASSLGGTSGGQETQYF.

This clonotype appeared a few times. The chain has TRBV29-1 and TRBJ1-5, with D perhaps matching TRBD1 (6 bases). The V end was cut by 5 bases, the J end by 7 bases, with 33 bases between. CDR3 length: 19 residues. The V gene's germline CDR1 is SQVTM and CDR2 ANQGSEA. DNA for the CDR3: TGCAGCGTTCTAGAGAATGGCGCGGGGTCCCCCTCGACAGGCCAGCCCCAGCATTTT. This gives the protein CSVLENGAGSPSTGQPQHF.

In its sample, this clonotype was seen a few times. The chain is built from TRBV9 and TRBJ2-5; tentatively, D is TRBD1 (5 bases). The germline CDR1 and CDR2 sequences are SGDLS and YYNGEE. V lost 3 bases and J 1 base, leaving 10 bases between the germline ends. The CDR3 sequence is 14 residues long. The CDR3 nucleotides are TGTGCCAGCAGCGCCGACAGTCCCCAAGAGACCCAGTACTTC. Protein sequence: CASSADSPQETQYF.

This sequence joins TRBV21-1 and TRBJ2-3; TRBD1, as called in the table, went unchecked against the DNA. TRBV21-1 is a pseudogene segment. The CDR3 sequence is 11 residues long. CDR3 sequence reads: CASSNPHTQYF. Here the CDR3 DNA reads TGTGCCAGCAGCAACCCCCACACGCAGTATTTT.